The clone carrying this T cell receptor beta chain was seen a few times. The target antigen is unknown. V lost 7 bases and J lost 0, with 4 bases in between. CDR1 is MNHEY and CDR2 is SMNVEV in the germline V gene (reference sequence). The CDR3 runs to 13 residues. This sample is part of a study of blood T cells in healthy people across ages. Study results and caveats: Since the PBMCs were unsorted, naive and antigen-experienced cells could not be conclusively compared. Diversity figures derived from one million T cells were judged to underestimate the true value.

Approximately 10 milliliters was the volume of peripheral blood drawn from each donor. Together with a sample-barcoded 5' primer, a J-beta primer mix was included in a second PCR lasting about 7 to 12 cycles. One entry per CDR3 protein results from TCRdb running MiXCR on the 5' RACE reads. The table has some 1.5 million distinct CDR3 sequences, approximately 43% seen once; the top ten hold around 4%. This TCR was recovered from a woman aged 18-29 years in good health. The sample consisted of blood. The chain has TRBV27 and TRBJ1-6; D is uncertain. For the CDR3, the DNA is TGTGCCAGCACCTACTCCTATAATTCACCCCTCCACTTT. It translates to CASTYSYNSPLHF.